These 25 T cell receptor beta chains share one sample of origin, sequenced in a study of shared clonotypes between healthy human individuals. Naive CD8 cells lacked CD45RO, underwent positive selection for CCR7 and left out terminally differentiated effector memory CD45RA+ cells. Produced via immunoSEQ multiplex PCR; TCRdb's table is partial and in-frame only. The sample carries roughly 2 million clones, about 95% recorded once. Sequencing used naive CD8+ T cells sorted from blood. The origin of the receptors is a young man in good health.

This clone appeared a single time. The sample carries other DNA sequences with the same CDR3. The chain uses TRBV4-1 and TRBJ2-3; 9 nucleotides match TRBD1. The V gene's germline CDR1 is MGHRA and CDR2 YSYEKL. J gave up 1 base and V 4 bases, and 6 bases lay outside the gene matches. The CDR3 consists of 16 residues. The CDR3 spells CASSLGTGSGTDTQYF. As DNA, the CDR3 is TGCGCCAGCAGCCTAGGGACAGGGAGTGGCACAGATACGCAGTATTTT.

The chain has TRBV5-1 and TRBJ2-3; 8 bases map to TRBD2. After removal of 4 bases from V and 3 bases from J, the junction contained 16 bases not matched to a gene. CDR1 is SGHRS and CDR2 is YFSETQ in the germline V gene. This CDR3 has 18 amino acids. The CDR3 region is CASSPESISSGSTDTQYF. The DNA of the CDR3 is TGCGCCAGCAGCCCGGAAAGTATCTCGAGCGGGAGTACAGATACGCAGTATTTT.

The V call is TRBV7-6, the J call TRBJ2-1; TRBD2 aligns across 11 bases. With 3 bases clipped from V and 5 bases from J, the junction kept 3 bases outside the gene matches. The V gene's germline CDR1 is SGHVS and CDR2 FNYEAQ. CDR3 length: 15 residues. CDR3 nucleotide sequence: TGTGCCAGCAGCTTTACTAGCGGGAGCGACAATGAGCAGTTCTTC. It translates to CASSFTSGSDNEQFF.

V usage is TRBV7-6 and J usage is TRBJ2-5, with D possibly TRBD2 on 7 matching bases. Trimming removed 4 bases at V and 2 bases at J, with 14 bases between. The germline CDR1 and CDR2 sequences are SGHVS and FNYEAQ. The CDR3 contains 15 residues. CDR3 DNA: TGTGCCAGCAGCTCGGGGGGACACGTACAAGAGACCCAGTACTTC. This encodes CASSSGGHVQETQYF.

The chain employs TRBV7-9 and TRBJ1-1; no clear D gene. This CDR3 spans 13 amino acids. CDR1 and CDR2 (germline): SEHNR, FQNEAQ (reference sequence). Between the trimmed V and J ends, which lost 6 bases and 2 bases, there was a span of 10 bases. The CDR3 protein is CASSTRENTEAFF. The CDR3 DNA follows: TGTGCCAGCAGTACACGTGAAAACACTGAAGCTTTCTTT. Complete variable domain (other parts from reference TRBV7-9 and TRBJ1-1): DTGVSQNPRHKITKRGQNVTFRCDPISEHNRLYWYRQTLGQGPEFLTYFQNEAQLEKSRLLSDRFSAERPKGSFSTLEIQRTEQGDSAMYLCASSTRENTEAFFGQGTRLTVV.

The rearrangement joins TRBV9 to TRBJ1-2; 8 positions match TRBD1. Germline loops: CDR1 SGDLS, CDR2 YYNGEE. This CDR3 region has 17 residues. With V trimmed by 0 bases and J by 1 base, 8 bases remained unmatched. CDR3: CASSVALPGQDNYGYTF. CDR3 DNA: TGTGCCAGCAGCGTAGCGCTCCCGGGACAGGATAACTATGGCTACACCTTC.

This chain links TRBV6-5 with TRBJ2-3; TRBD2 matches 12 bases. Per the germline V gene, CDR1 is MNHEY and CDR2 is SVGAGI. The V and J ends lost 4 bases and 0 bases, in that order; junction bases with no gene match: 2. This CDR3 comprises 16 residues. The CDR3 loop is CASSSGTSGSTDTQYF. CDR3 sequence (DNA): TGTGCCAGCAGTTCCGGGACTAGCGGGAGCACAGATACGCAGTATTTT.

CDR3 coding DNA: TGTGCCAGCAGCGTAGACTCCCAGAGGGGACTAGCGGACAATGAGCAGTTCTTC. Translated, it gives CASSVDSQRGLADNEQFF. The rearrangement uses TRBV9 and TRBJ2-1, with TRBD2 identical over 11 bases. Losses at the gene ends were 0 bases for V and 5 bases for J; bases not matched to a gene: 10. CDR1 and CDR2 from the germline V gene are SGDLS and YYNGEE. This CDR3 comprises 18 residues.

This chain links TRBV4-3 with TRBJ1-2; D gene ambiguous. The CDR3 consists of 14 residues. Germline assignment: CDR1 LGHNA and CDR2 YSLEER. The V gene lost 1 base and the J gene lost 1 base, with 7 bases spanning the gap. Written as DNA, the CDR3 is TGCGCCAGCAGCCAAGGTGTCTATAACTATGGCTACACCTTC. Its translation: CASSQGVYNYGYTF.

The CDR3 is CASSLSIGGTRTGELFF. The CDR3 DNA is TGTGCCAGCAGCTTATCGATCGGGGGCACGAGGACCGGGGAGCTGTTTTTT. This sequence joins TRBV7-2 and TRBJ2-2; D could derive from TRBD1 or TRBD2 (6 bases each). This CDR3 is 17 amino acids long. Trimming took off 2 bases at V and 5 bases at J, with 18 bases between the two ends. Germline CDR1 is SGHTA and CDR2 is FQGNSA.

The chain employs TRBV30 and TRBJ2-7; TRBD2 agrees at 10 bases. Germline V gene lookup returns CDR1 GTSNPN and CDR2 SVGIG (reference sequence). The CDR3 covers 13 residues. The ends lost 0 bases at V and 7 bases at J; junction bases unmatched: 3. The CDR3 nucleotides read TGTGCCTGGAGTGTAGCGGGAGGGGCTGAGCAGTACTTC. This codes for CAWSVAGGAEQYF.

CDR3 sequence: CASSISSGSGELFF. CDR3 DNA sequence: TGTGCCAGCAGTATTTCTAGCGGGAGCGGGGAGCTGTTTTTT. The V gene is TRBV27, the J gene TRBJ2-2, with TRBD2 matching over 10 bases. CDR3 length: 14 amino acids. Trimming at V came to 5 bases and at J to 7 bases, leaving 4 bases not matched to a gene. The germline V gene has CDR1 MNHEY and CDR2 SMNVEV (reference sequence).

The chain links TRBV18 to TRBJ2-2; 9 bases fit TRBD2. This CDR3 contains 16 residues. CDR1 and CDR2 (germline): KGHSH, LQKENI. The trim removed 6 bases at V and 5 bases at J, leaving 10 bases unmatched. The DNA for the CDR3 is TGTGCCAGCTCTTTCGGACTAGCGAAGTCTACCGGGGAGCTGTTTTTT. Translated, it gives CASSFGLAKSTGELFF. The variable domain in full, completed from reference TRBV18 and TRBJ2-2, reads NAGVMQNPRHLVRRRGQEARLRCSPMKGHSHVYWYRQLPEEGLKFMVYLQKENIIDESGMPKERFSAEFPKEGPSILRIQQVVRGDSAAYFCASSFGLAKSTGELFFGEGSRLTVL.

The chain couples TRBV5-1 to TRBJ2-7; a weak D match, TRBD1 (6 bases). Trimming pared 4 bases from V and 3 bases from J, leaving 11 bases between. Germline lookup yields CDR1 SGHRS and CDR2 YFSETQ. This CDR3 is 13 amino acids long. CDR3 region: CASSREQGYEQYF. The CDR3 region has the DNA TGCGCCAGCAGCCGGGAACAGGGCTACGAGCAGTACTTC.

The chain uses TRBV27 and TRBJ1-2; D not certain. There are 13 residues in the CDR3. Germline assignment: CDR1 MNHEY and CDR2 SMNVEV (reference sequence). Between the trimmed V and J ends, which lost 5 bases and 5 bases, there was a span of 12 bases. As DNA, the CDR3 is TGTGCCAGCAGTCAGACGGTGACTTATGGCTACACCTTC. Translating gives CASSQTVTYGYTF.

The CDR3 loop reads CATDRGQVYGYTF. As DNA, the CDR3 is TGTGCCACAGACAGGGGGCAAGTTTATGGCTACACCTTC. The chain recombines TRBV2 with TRBJ1-2; TRBD1 matches 10 bases. Unmatched junction bases numbered 7, after V lost 10 bases and J lost 5 bases. This CDR3 is 13 amino acids long. Germline V gene data show CDR1 as SNHLY and CDR2 as FYNNEI.

The table lists this clone with a count of one. DNA of the CDR3: TGTGCCAGCAGCTTCATGGACGGGTACGAGCAGTACTTC. Its protein is CASSFMDGYEQYF. The chain has TRBV7-3 and TRBJ2-7; no reliable D call. This CDR3 contains 13 residues. Germline lookup yields CDR1 SGHTA and CDR2 FQGTGA. The germline V and J ends were trimmed by 3 bases and 4 bases, with 10 bases remaining between them.

This rearrangement joins TRBV6-8 to TRBJ1-5; unclear D gene. Germline loops: CDR1 MNHGY, CDR2 SAAAGT. The CDR3 runs to 18 residues. V was shortened by 0 bases and J by 5 bases, with 20 bases between the two germline ends. CDR3 sequence: CASSYSTWNCRTYQPQHF. DNA for the CDR3: TGTGCCAGCAGTTACTCCACGTGGAACTGCAGGACGTATCAGCCCCAGCATTTT.

The chain employs TRBV7-9 and TRBJ1-1; 9 bases align to TRBD1. Looked up from germline, CDR1 is SEHNR and CDR2 is FQNEAQ (reference sequence). CDR3 length equals 16 residues. V lost 5 bases, J lost 1 base, and 8 bases stayed unmatched. CDR3 residues: CASSALQGAWNTEAFF. The CDR3 bases are TGTGCCAGCAGCGCACTACAGGGGGCATGGAACACTGAAGCTTTCTTT.

The rearrangement links TRBV27 to TRBJ2-7; TRBD1 aligns across 8 bases. This CDR3 has 16 residues. The junction had 12 bases not matched to a gene; V was cut back by 6 bases and J by 2 bases. The germline CDR1 and CDR2 sequences are MNHEY and SMNVEV (reference sequence). This chain's CDR3 is CASRVHPWTGPYEQYF. Written as DNA, the CDR3 is TGTGCCAGCAGAGTCCATCCTTGGACAGGGCCCTACGAGCAGTACTTC.

This rearrangement joins TRBV7-9 to TRBJ1-4; possibly TRBD1 for D (5 bases). Germline V gene sequence: CDR1 SEHNR, CDR2 FQNEAQ (reference sequence). This CDR3 is 16 amino acids long. The V and J ends lost 6 bases and 4 bases respectively, with 18 bases between them. The CDR3 reads CASRNPEGQGNEKLFF. CDR3 in DNA: TGTGCCAGCAGAAACCCCGAGGGCCAGGGTAATGAAAAACTGTTTTTT.

The V and J genes are TRBV9 and TRBJ2-3; no firm D call. V was shortened by 5 bases and J by 5 bases, with 15 bases between the two germline ends. The germline V gene has CDR1 SGDLS and CDR2 YYNGEE. This CDR3 has 14 amino acids. For the CDR3, the DNA is TGTGCCAGCAGTTATGACCCCTATGGAGATACGCAGTATTTT. Translating gives CASSYDPYGDTQYF.

This chain joins TRBV10-2 and TRBJ2-7, with D perhaps TRBD2 (6 bases). From germline, CDR1 is WSHSY and CDR2 SAAADI. This CDR3 region has 14 residues. V was pared by 10 bases and J by 2 bases, with 18 bases between. The CDR3 DNA reads as TGCGCCACCTCCCCGGGGGTATCGACCTACGAGCAGTACTTC. Amino acid sequence: CATSPGVSTYEQYF.

The rearrangement uses TRBV28 and TRBJ2-7; D gene uncertain. V dropped 3 bases and J dropped 5 bases, with 5 bases sitting between them. CDR3 length: 11 residues. Germline V CDR1 and CDR2: MDHEN, SYDVKM. The CDR3 here is CASSLFNEQYF. The CDR3, as DNA: TGTGCCAGCAGTTTGTTCAACGAGCAGTACTTC.

The chain carries TRBV6-6 and TRBJ1-1; unclear D gene. Per the germline V gene, CDR1 is MNHNY and CDR2 is SVGAGI (reference sequence). This CDR3 comprises 14 residues. V was shortened by 6 bases and J by 2 bases, with 13 bases between the two germline ends. The CDR3 bases are TGTGCCAGCAGCGAGCTAGCTAGAAACACTGAAGCTTTCTTT. Translated, it gives CASSELARNTEAFF.